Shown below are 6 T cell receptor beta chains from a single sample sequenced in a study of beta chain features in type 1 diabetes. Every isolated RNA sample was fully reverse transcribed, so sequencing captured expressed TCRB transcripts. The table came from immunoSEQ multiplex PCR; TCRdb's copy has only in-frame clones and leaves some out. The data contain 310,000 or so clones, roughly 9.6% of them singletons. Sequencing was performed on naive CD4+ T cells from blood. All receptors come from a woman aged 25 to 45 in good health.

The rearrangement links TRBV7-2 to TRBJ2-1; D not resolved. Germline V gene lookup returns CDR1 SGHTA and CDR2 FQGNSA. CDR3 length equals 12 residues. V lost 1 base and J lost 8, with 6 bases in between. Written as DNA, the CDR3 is TGTGCCAGCAGCTTAGGTACGGATGAGCAGTTCTTC. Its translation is CASSLGTDEQFF.

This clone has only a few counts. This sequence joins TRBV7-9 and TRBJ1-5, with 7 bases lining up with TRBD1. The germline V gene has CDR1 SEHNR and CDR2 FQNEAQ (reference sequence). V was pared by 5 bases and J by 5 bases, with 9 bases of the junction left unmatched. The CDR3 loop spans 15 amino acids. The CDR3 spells CASSDIRQGDQPQHF. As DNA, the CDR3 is TGTGCCAGCAGCGACATCCGACAGGGTGATCAGCCCCAGCATTTT.

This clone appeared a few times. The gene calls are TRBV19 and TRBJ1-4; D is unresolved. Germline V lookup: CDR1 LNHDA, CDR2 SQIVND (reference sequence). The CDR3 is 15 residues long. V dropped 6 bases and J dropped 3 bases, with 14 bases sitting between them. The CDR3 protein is CASRMRARANEKLFF. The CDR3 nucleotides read TGTGCCAGTAGGATGAGGGCGCGAGCTAATGAAAAACTGTTTTTT.

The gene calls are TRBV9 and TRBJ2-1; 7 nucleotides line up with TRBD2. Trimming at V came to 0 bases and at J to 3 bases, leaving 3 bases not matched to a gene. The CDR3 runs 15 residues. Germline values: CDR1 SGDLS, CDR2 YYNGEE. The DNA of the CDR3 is TGTGCCAGCAGCGTAGCGGGAGGAGACTACAATGAGCAGTTCTTC. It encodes CASSVAGGDYNEQFF.

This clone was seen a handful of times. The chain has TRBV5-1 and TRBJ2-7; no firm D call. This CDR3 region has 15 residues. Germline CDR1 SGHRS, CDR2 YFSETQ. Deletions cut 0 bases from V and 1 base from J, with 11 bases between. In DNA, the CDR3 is TGCGCCAGCAGCTTGGGGTGGCAGGTTTCCTACGAGCAGTACTTC. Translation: CASSLGWQVSYEQYF.

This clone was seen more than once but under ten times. The CDR3 is CASSFVGGPLGNEQFF. CDR3 nucleotides: TGTGCCAGCAGCTTTGTGGGAGGGCCCCTTGGCAATGAGCAGTTCTTC. This chain connects TRBV5-6 to TRBJ2-1, with TRBD2 matching 7 bases. From germline, CDR1 is SGHDT and CDR2 YYEEEE. The CDR3 consists of 16 residues. J lost 6 bases, V lost 2 bases, and 11 bases had no gene match.